These T cell receptor beta chains were read from a single sample in a study of cytomegalovirus exposure and HLA in healthy donors. Using immunoSEQ multiplex PCR, the repertoire was profiled, and TCRdb retains in-frame clones only, with some absent. The data hold roughly 140,000 clones, with just over 70% observed a single time. What was sequenced was PBMCs. Source of these receptors: a woman under 40 in good health and CMV-seronegative. Each CDR3 is given with its conserved first and last residue. Each record gives: J gene, D gene, V gene, clone size, CDR3 protein, CDR3 DNA. A D gene is named only where the DNA matches it firmly. Rows may omit the clone size; those that give it use once, few, many or a size class.

J gene: TRBJ2-7
D gene: TRBD1
V gene: TRBV4-2
clone size: few
CDR3 protein: CASARDRAYEQYF
CDR3 DNA: TGTGCCAGCGCCCGGGACAGGGCCTACGAGCAGTACTTC

J gene: TRBJ2-2
D gene: .
V gene: TRBV2
clone size: .
CDR3 protein: CASSRGLIPNTGELFF
CDR3 DNA: TGTGCCAGCAGTCGGGGATTAATACCGAACACCGGGGAGCTGTTTTTT

J gene: TRBJ2-3
D gene: TRBD2
V gene: TRBV5-1
clone size: .
CDR3 protein: CASSLDGAGVADTQYF
CDR3 DNA: TGCGCCAGCAGCTTGGATGGAGCGGGAGTCGCAGATACGCAGTATTTT

J gene: TRBJ2-1
D gene: .
V gene: TRBV5-4
clone size: .
CDR3 protein: CASSLAGRSSYNEQFF
CDR3 DNA: TGTGCCAGCAGCTTGGCTGGCCGGAGCTCCTACAATGAGCAGTTCTTC

J gene: TRBJ2-7
D gene: TRBD1
V gene: TRBV7-9
clone size: .
CDR3 protein: CASSFMEGQGSYEQYF
CDR3 DNA: TGTGCCAGCAGCTTCATGGAAGGACAGGGGTCCTACGAGCAGTACTTC

J gene: TRBJ2-5
D gene: TRBD1
V gene: TRBV18
clone size: .
CDR3 protein: CASSPTGTGGTQYF
CDR3 DNA: TGTGCCAGCTCGCCTACCGGGACAGGGGGGACCCAGTACTTC

J gene: TRBJ2-2
D gene: TRBD1
V gene: TRBV2
clone size: .
CDR3 protein: CASSPRQGADTGELFF
CDR3 DNA: TGTGCCAGCAGTCCAAGACAGGGGGCGGACACCGGGGAGCTGTTTTTT

J gene: TRBJ1-3
D gene: .
V gene: TRBV6-5
clone size: .
CDR3 protein: CASSAKTASGNTIYF
CDR3 DNA: TGTGCCAGCAGTGCCAAAACAGCCTCCGGAAACACCATATATTTT

J gene: TRBJ2-3
D gene: TRBD1
V gene: TRBV28
clone size: once
CDR3 protein: CASSTLSHRGQGTHTDTQYF
CDR3 DNA: TGTGCCAGCAGTACACTATCCCACAGGGGGCAAGGAACACACACAGATACGCAGTATTTT

J gene: TRBJ2-2
D gene: .
V gene: TRBV6-6
clone size: once
CDR3 protein: CASRGQFNTGELFF
CDR3 DNA: TGTGCCAGCAGGGGGCAATTCAACACCGGGGAGCTGTTTTTT

J gene: TRBJ1-5
D gene: .
V gene: TRBV18
clone size: .
CDR3 protein: CASRVKSNQPQHF
CDR3 DNA: TGTGCCAGCCGGGTTAAGAGCAATCAGCCCCAGCATTTT

J gene: TRBJ2-3
D gene: .
V gene: TRBV7-9
clone size: few
CDR3 protein: CASSFSLGTDTQYF
CDR3 DNA: TGTGCCAGCAGCTTCAGTCTGGGCACAGATACGCAGTATTTT

J gene: TRBJ1-4
D gene: .
V gene: TRBV5-1
clone size: .
CDR3 protein: CASSNPRGTNEKLFF
CDR3 DNA: TGCGCCAGCAGCAACCCGAGGGGGACTAATGAAAAACTGTTTTTT

J gene: TRBJ2-1
D gene: .
V gene: TRBV19
clone size: .
CDR3 protein: CASNPTGTGYNEQFF
CDR3 DNA: TGTGCCAGTAACCCGACCGGGACTGGGTACAATGAGCAGTTCTTC

J gene: TRBJ2-2
D gene: TRBD2
V gene: TRBV10-1
clone size: .
CDR3 protein: CASSDWTSGRVGELFF
CDR3 DNA: TGCGCCAGCAGTGACTGGACTAGCGGGAGGGTCGGGGAGCTGTTTTTT

J gene: TRBJ2-3
D gene: TRBD2
V gene: TRBV4-1
clone size: .
CDR3 protein: CASSHLSGVLDTQYF
CDR3 DNA: TGCGCCAGCAGCCACCTAAGCGGGGTATTAGATACGCAGTATTTT

J gene: TRBJ1-4
D gene: .
V gene: TRBV5-1
clone size: .
CDR3 protein: CASSLEPRRGSEKLFF
CDR3 DNA: TGCGCCAGCAGCTTGGAACCGAGGCGGGGGAGTGAAAAACTGTTTTTT

J gene: TRBJ2-3
D gene: .
V gene: TRBV4-1
clone size: .
CDR3 protein: CASSQEVGGDTQYF
CDR3 DNA: TGCGCCAGCAGCCAAGAGGTAGGGGGAGATACGCAGTATTTT

J gene: TRBJ2-1
D gene: TRBD1
V gene: TRBV28
clone size: .
CDR3 protein: CASRLSRQGTSYNEQFF
CDR3 DNA: TGTGCCAGCAGGCTCTCGCGACAGGGAACCTCCTACAATGAGCAGTTCTTC

J gene: TRBJ2-1
D gene: TRBD1
V gene: TRBV6-5
clone size: .
CDR3 protein: CASSYSTGVLHEQFF
CDR3 DNA: TGTGCCAGCAGTTACTCGACAGGGGTACTGCATGAGCAGTTCTTC

J gene: TRBJ2-2
D gene: .
V gene: TRBV11-2
clone size: .
CDR3 protein: CASSLGSLSNTGELFF
CDR3 DNA: TGTGCCAGCAGCTTAGGATCCCTATCGAACACCGGGGAGCTGTTTTTT

J gene: TRBJ1-4
D gene: .
V gene: TRBV30
clone size: .
CDR3 protein: CAWEGGANEKLFF
CDR3 DNA: TGTGCCTGGGAAGGAGGAGCTAATGAAAAACTGTTTTTT

J gene: TRBJ2-5
D gene: TRBD1
V gene: TRBV25-1
clone size: once
CDR3 protein: CASSLSGQGGRKQYF
CDR3 DNA: TGTGCCAGCAGTCTATCTGGACAGGGAGGCCGAAAGCAGTACTTC

J gene: TRBJ2-1
D gene: .
V gene: TRBV28
clone size: .
CDR3 protein: CASSLGDGTYNEQFF
CDR3 DNA: TGTGCCAGCAGTCTGGGTGACGGGACCTACAATGAGCAGTTCTTC

J gene: TRBJ2-3
D gene: TRBD1
V gene: TRBV18
clone size: .
CDR3 protein: CASSPSEDRSTDTQYF
CDR3 DNA: TGTGCCAGCTCACCATCGGAGGACAGGAGCACAGATACGCAGTATTTT

J gene: TRBJ1-5
D gene: .
V gene: TRBV28
clone size: few
CDR3 protein: CASSLRRLSRGRNQPQHF
CDR3 DNA: TGTGCCAGCAGTTTGAGGAGACTCTCCCGGGGTCGGAATCAGCCCCAGCATTTT

J gene: TRBJ1-2
D gene: .
V gene: TRBV19
clone size: .
CDR3 protein: CASSREGDGYTF
CDR3 DNA: TGTGCCAGTAGTCGGGAGGGGGATGGCTACACCTTC

J gene: TRBJ1-5
D gene: .
V gene: TRBV11-2
clone size: .
CDR3 protein: CASTERGQNSNQPQHF
CDR3 DNA: TGTGCCAGCACCGAGCGGGGTCAGAATAGCAATCAGCCCCAGCATTTT